Below are 29 T cell receptor beta chains sequenced from a single sample in a study of T cells in Graves' hyperthyroidism and ophthalmopathy. TCR beta CDR3 regions were amplified from RNA. The HTBI primer set drove a first-round RT-PCR of the TCR CDR3. A single record per CDR3 protein comes from TCRdb applying MiXCR to the multiplex PCR reads. The data show 500,000 to 800,000 distinct CDR3 sequences, just under 45% seen once. The sequenced sample was peripheral blood or thyroid tissue (not recorded which). The source is an adult man with Graves' disease, either hyperthyroidism or ophthalmopathy (not recorded which).

The genes are TRBV10-2 and TRBJ1-5, with TRBD1 as a possible D gene (5 bases). V was clipped by 7 bases and J by 1 base, with 11 bases between them. This CDR3 spans 14 amino acids. Per the germline V gene, CDR1 is WSHSY and CDR2 is SAAADI. This CDR3 reads CASKSGDSNQPQHF. The CDR3 DNA sequence: TGCGCCAGCAAATCCGGGGACAGCAATCAGCCCCAGCATTTT.

In this sample, this clonotype turned up a few times. This rearrangement joins TRBV19 to TRBJ1-2, with D possibly being TRBD1 (6 bases). The length of the CDR3 is 14 residues. Between the trimmed V and J ends, which lost 3 bases and 5 bases, there was a span of 13 bases. Germline CDR1 and CDR2: LNHDA and SQIVND (reference sequence). The CDR3 reads CASSINRDAYGYTF. The CDR3 DNA is TGTGCCAGTAGTATTAACAGGGATGCGTATGGCTACACCTTC.

On this clonotype: This sequence may be a read error, since a much larger clone differs from it by one base. The chain recombines TRBV7-6 with TRBJ1-1; D gene unclear. The V end was cut by 3 bases, the J end by 4 bases, with 12 bases between. This CDR3 is 14 amino acids long. The germline gives CDR1 SGHVS, CDR2 FNYEAQ. The CDR3 sequence: CASSFFQMSTEAFF. DNA for the CDR3: TGTGCCAGCAGCTTCTTCCAGATGAGCACTGAAGCTTTCTTT.

This rearrangement joins TRBV19 to TRBJ2-7, with D tentatively TRBD1 (5 bases). The germline V gene has CDR1 LNHDA and CDR2 SQIVND (reference sequence). The CDR3 sequence is 14 residues long. V lost 7 bases and J 5 bases, leaving 18 bases between the germline ends. Here the CDR3 reads CASKGKRWANEQYF. In DNA form, the CDR3 reads TGTGCCAGTAAGGGGAAAAGGTGGGCGAACGAGCAGTACTTC.

This sequence joins TRBV15 and TRBJ2-5; TRBD1 matches 9 bases. The CDR3 contains 16 residues. V shed 2 bases, J shed 1 base, and the junction held 5 bases outside the gene matches. Germline-derived CDR1 and CDR2 are LNHNV and YYDKDF (reference sequence). This CDR3 reads CATSRPDRGAQETQYF. CDR3 sequence (DNA): TGTGCCACCAGCAGACCGGACAGGGGCGCCCAAGAGACCCAGTACTTC. Variable domain in full (rest from reference TRBV15 and TRBJ2-5): DAMVIQNPRYQVTQFGKPVTLSCSQTLNHNVMYWYQQKSSQAPKLLFHYYDKDFNNEADTPDNFQSRRPNTSFCFLDIRSPGLGDTAMYLCATSRPDRGAQETQYFGPGTRLLVL.

The chain couples TRBV10-2 to TRBJ2-2, with D perhaps matching TRBD1 (6 bases). V lost 4 bases to trimming and J lost 15 bases, with 24 bases between them. The CDR3 extends over 15 amino acids. Germline CDR1 WSHSY, CDR2 SAAADI. The CDR3, as DNA: TGCGCCAGCAGTGGGGACAAGAACACCGGGGCCACGGTGTTTTTT. This gives the protein CASSGDKNTGATVFF.

The chain recombines TRBV29-1 with TRBJ1-2; 9 bases are a match to TRBD1. Losses at the gene ends were 4 bases for V and 5 bases for J; bases not matched to a gene: 2. Per germline, CDR1 SQVTM and CDR2 ANQGSEA. The CDR3 runs to 12 residues. The CDR3 region is CSVGGTGYGYTF. For the CDR3, the DNA is TGCAGCGTTGGGGGGACAGGGTATGGCTACACCTTC.

This clonotype was detected only once. The genes are TRBV20-1 and TRBJ1-1, with D perhaps TRBD1 (6 bases). CDR3 length: 12 residues. Germline CDR1 DFQATT, CDR2 SNEGSKA (reference sequence). V was pared by 8 bases and J by 3 bases, with 13 bases between. CDR3 sequence (DNA): TGCAGTTCTCAGGGGTGGGACACTGAAGCTTTCTTT. It yields the protein CSSQGWDTEAFF.

The chain recombines TRBV7-2 with TRBJ2-3; D gene unclear. Trimming stripped 0 bases from V and 3 bases from J, with 10 bases between. CDR3 size: 15 residues. From germline, CDR1 is SGHTA and CDR2 FQGNSA. CDR3 bases: TGTGCCAGCAGCTTAGCAGGTCTGGGGACAGATACGCAGTATTTT. It is translated as CASSLAGLGTDTQYF. Looking up the rest from reference TRBV7-2 and TRBJ2-3 gives the full variable domain: GAGVSQSPSNKVTEKGKDVELRCDPISGHTALYWYRQSLGQGLEFLIYFQGNSAPDKSGLPSDRFSAERTGGSVSTLTIQRTQQEDSAVYLCASSLAGLGTDTQYFGPGTRLTVL.

This clonotype was recorded once. One end of the junction does not line up with germline, which may come from a read error. The chain recombines TRBV2 with TRBJ2-3, with D possibly matching TRBD2 (6 bases). Germline CDR1 is SNHLY and CDR2 is FYNNEI. The length of the CDR3 is 13 residues. The CDR3: CASTGGGTDTQYF. Written as DNA, the CDR3 is TGTGCCAGCACCGGGGGAGGCACCGATACGCAGTATTTT.

The V and J genes are TRBV12-3 or TRBV12-4 and TRBJ1-1; 8 bases line up with TRBD1. This CDR3 is 14 amino acids long. V shed 4 bases, J shed 5 bases, and the junction held 6 bases outside the gene matches. CDR3 bases: TGTGCCAGCAGTTCCACAGGGGGATGGACTGAAGCTTTCTTT. This gives the protein CASSSTGGWTEAFF.

In regard to this clonotype: One end of the junction fails to match germline, which may point to a read error. The chain has TRBV10-3 and TRBJ1-1, with a weak D call TRBD1 (5 bases). The germline V gene encodes CDR1 ENHRY and CDR2 SYGVKD. This CDR3 region has 13 residues. This chain's CDR3 is CTSREGLNTDAFF. CDR3 in DNA: TGTACCAGCAGGGAAGGTCTGAACACTGATGCTTTCTTT.

The chain recombines TRBV13 with TRBJ1-1; 7 positions match TRBD1. The length of the CDR3 is 15 residues. CDR1 is PRHDT and CDR2 is FYEKMQ in the germline V gene (reference sequence). The junction had 7 bases not matched to a gene; V was cut back by 3 bases and J by 3 bases. CDR3 amino acids: CASSLIQGTHTEAFF. The DNA for the CDR3 is TGTGCCAGCAGCTTGATACAGGGGACCCACACTGAAGCTTTCTTT. The entire variable domain, with the rest obtained from reference TRBV13 and TRBJ1-1, is as follows: AAGVIQSPRHLIKEKRETATLKCYPIPRHDTVYWYQQGPGQDPQFLISFYEKMQSDKGSIPDRFSAQQFSDYHSELNMSSLELGDSALYFCASSLIQGTHTEAFFGQGTRLTVV.

Ten or more counts support this clonotype. The CDR3 region is CASSERRTGIYGYTF. The CDR3 region has the DNA TGTGCCAGCAGTGAACGTAGGACAGGGATCTATGGCTACACCTTC. The chain links TRBV2 to TRBJ1-2; TRBD1 agrees at 8 bases. With V trimmed by 2 bases and J by 4 bases, 6 bases remained unmatched. The CDR3 has 15 amino acids. The germline V gene has CDR1 SNHLY and CDR2 FYNNEI.

With regard to this clonotype: One junction end does not reproduce the germline sequence, and a read error may be involved. The chain links TRBV2 to TRBJ2-7; D unclear. From germline, CDR1 is SNHLY and CDR2 FYNNEI. This CDR3 contains 10 residues. Here the CDR3 DNA reads TGTGCCAGCATGCGGCTCGAGCGGTACTTC. Encoded protein: CASMRLERYF.

V gene TRBV11-2 combines with J gene TRBJ1-2, with D tentatively TRBD1 (5 bases). Trimming pared 6 bases from V and 6 bases from J, leaving 20 bases between. This CDR3 comprises 15 residues. CDR1 and CDR2 from the germline V gene are SGHAT and FQNNGV. CDR3 region: CASSEEVAGVDGYTF. In nucleotides, the CDR3 is TGTGCCAGCAGTGAAGAGGTGGCGGGGGTTGATGGCTACACCTTC.

The chain links TRBV15 to TRBJ1-1; 9 nucleotides match TRBD1. J lost 11 bases, V lost 4 bases, and 5 bases had no gene match. Germline V CDR1 and CDR2: LNHNV, YYDKDF (reference sequence). This CDR3 is 12 amino acids long. This chain's CDR3 is CATSTGTGSAFF. The CDR3, as DNA: TGTGCCACCAGCACCGGGACAGGGTCCGCTTTCTTT. The complete variable domain, with remaining parts taken from reference TRBV15 and TRBJ1-1, reads DAMVIQNPRYQVTQFGKPVTLSCSQTLNHNVMYWYQQKSSQAPKLLFHYYDKDFNNEADTPDNFQSRRPNTSFCFLDIRSPGLGDTAMYLCATSTGTGSAFFGQGTRLTVV.

This clonotype came up a few times. The rearrangement joins TRBV2 to TRBJ1-1; TRBD1 matches 8 bases. The CDR3 runs 17 residues. V lost 6 bases to trimming and J lost 0 bases; unmatched junction nucleotides: 12. Germline-derived CDR1 and CDR2 are SNHLY and FYNNEI. The CDR3 bases are TGTGCCAGCAGGAGAGGACAGGGAGTATGGGTGAACACTGAAGCTTTCTTT. Translating it yields CASRRGQGVWVNTEAFF.

The DNA for the CDR3 is TGTGCCAGCAGGTCGGGACAGGTACTGAGCACTGAAGCTTTCTTT. This codes for CASRSGQVLSTEAFF. The chain combines TRBV7-9 with TRBJ1-1, with 8 nucleotides matching TRBD1. The CDR3 contains 15 residues. Germline V gene lookup returns CDR1 SEHNR and CDR2 FQNEAQ (reference sequence). V shed 6 bases and J 4 bases; nucleotides not matched to a gene: 10. Complete variable domain (other parts from reference TRBV7-9 and TRBJ1-1): DTGVSQNPRHKITKRGQNVTFRCDPISEHNRLYWYRQTLGQGPEFLTYFQNEAQLEKSRLLSDRFSAERPKGSFSTLEIQRTEQGDSAMYLCASRSGQVLSTEAFFGQGTRLTVV.

There are many counts of this clonotype. The chain couples TRBV7-9 to TRBJ2-7; 13 bases fit TRBD2. The germline V gene has CDR1 SEHNR and CDR2 FQNEAQ (reference sequence). The CDR3 is made up of 16 amino acids. Trimming at V came to 5 bases and at J to 4 bases, leaving 8 bases not matched to a gene. The CDR3 DNA sequence: TGTGCCAGCAGCGATATCCGGACTAGCGGGGGTTACGAGCAGTACTTC. Its translation: CASSDIRTSGGYEQYF.

This clonotype was found a few times. The chain links TRBV6-6 to TRBJ2-7; D remains ambiguous. In germline, CDR1 is MNHNY, CDR2 SVGAGI (reference sequence). The CDR3 covers 16 residues. V was pared by 5 bases and J by 2 bases, with 19 bases between. The chain's CDR3 is CASSPQALLGTYEQYF. DNA for the CDR3: TGTGCCAGCAGTCCTCAGGCTCTACTGGGGACCTACGAGCAGTACTTC.

The chain employs TRBV12-3 or TRBV12-4 and TRBJ1-5, with D tentatively TRBD1 (5 bases). CDR3 length: 13 amino acids. The V end lost 6 bases, the J end lost 7 bases, and 13 bases lay between the germline ends. The CDR3 DNA sequence: TGTGCCAGCAGACAGCGAGGGGACCAGCCCCAGCATTTT. Its translation: CASRQRGDQPQHF.

CDR3 DNA sequence: TGTGCCAGCAGTTACTCGATCCGGGACTCCTCCTACGAGCAGTACTTC. Residues: CASSYSIRDSSYEQYF. The chain couples TRBV6-5 to TRBJ2-7; D might be TRBD2 (6 bases). V lost 0 bases and J 0 bases, leaving 12 bases between the germline ends. CDR1 is MNHEY and CDR2 is SVGAGI in the germline V gene. The CDR3 loop spans 16 amino acids.

This clonotype was found once. The V and J genes are TRBV7-6 and TRBJ1-6; D call uncertain. The V end was cut by 2 bases, the J end by 8 bases, with 7 bases between. This CDR3 contains 13 residues. In germline, CDR1 is SGHVS, CDR2 FNYEAQ. The CDR3 sequence: CASSLQYDSPLHF. CDR3 DNA sequence: TGTGCCAGCAGCTTACAGTACGATTCACCCCTCCACTTT. Supplemented by reference TRBV7-6 and TRBJ1-6, the full variable domain reads GAGVSQSPRYKVTKRGQDVALRCDPISGHVSLYWYRQALGQGPEFLTYFNYEAQQDKSGLPNDRFSAERPEGSISTLTIQRTEQRDSAMYRCASSLQYDSPLHFGNGTRLTVT.

This rearrangement joins TRBV29-1 to TRBJ1-2, with D possibly being TRBD1 (5 bases). V was pared by 6 bases and J by 3 bases, with 17 bases between. The CDR3 consists of 14 residues. Per the germline V gene, CDR1 is SQVTM and CDR2 is ANQGSEA. The CDR3 DNA follows: TGCAGCGTCGCGGGACGGGGAATATACTATGGCTACACCTTC. Translation: CSVAGRGIYYGYTF. Together with reference TRBV29-1 and TRBJ1-2, the CDR3 gives the full variable domain: SAVISQKPSRDICQRGTSLTIQCQVDSQVTMMFWYRQQPGQSLTLIATANQGSEATYESGFVIDKFPISRPNLTFSTLTVSNMSPEDSSIYLCSVAGRGIYYGYTFGSGTRLTVV.

This clonotype came up many times. One junction end does not reproduce the germline sequence, and a read error may be involved. V and J are TRBV7-7 and TRBJ2-5; 8 bases are a match to TRBD2. The germline V gene has CDR1 SSHAT and CDR2 FNYEAQ (reference sequence). The CDR3 is 15 residues long. CDR3 residues: CASSPGLGSTETQYF. CDR3 DNA: TGTGCTAGCAGCCCGGGACTAGGGTCAACAGAGACCCAGTACTTC.

Concerning this clonotype: A much more abundant neighbour one base away suggests this may be a read error. The CDR3 sequence is CATSWDTEAFF. As DNA, the CDR3 is TGTGCCACCAGTTGGGACACTGAAGCTTTCTTT. The rearrangement uses TRBV24-1 and TRBJ1-1, with D unresolved. Deletions cut 6 bases from V and 3 bases from J, with 4 bases between. This CDR3 spans 11 amino acids. CDR1 is KGHDR and CDR2 is SFDVKD in the germline V gene.

The sample holds many counts of this clonotype. The chain is built from TRBV2 and TRBJ1-5; the D gene is possibly TRBD1 (5 bases). Trimming took 4 bases from V and 1 from J, leaving 14 bases between them. The CDR3 loop spans 16 amino acids. The germline V gene has CDR1 SNHLY and CDR2 FYNNEI. The CDR3 spells CASSGWVEGSNQPQHF. CDR3 sequence (DNA): TGTGCCAGCAGTGGATGGGTCGAGGGGAGCAATCAGCCCCAGCATTTT.

The chain carries TRBV10-3 and TRBJ1-1; D unresolved. Germline V gene sequence: CDR1 ENHRY, CDR2 SYGVKD. Trimming took 7 bases from V and 4 from J, leaving 7 bases between them. CDR3 length equals 11 residues. The chain's CDR3 is CAIIRPTEAFF. CDR3 nucleotide sequence: TGTGCCATCATACGACCCACTGAAGCTTTCTTT.